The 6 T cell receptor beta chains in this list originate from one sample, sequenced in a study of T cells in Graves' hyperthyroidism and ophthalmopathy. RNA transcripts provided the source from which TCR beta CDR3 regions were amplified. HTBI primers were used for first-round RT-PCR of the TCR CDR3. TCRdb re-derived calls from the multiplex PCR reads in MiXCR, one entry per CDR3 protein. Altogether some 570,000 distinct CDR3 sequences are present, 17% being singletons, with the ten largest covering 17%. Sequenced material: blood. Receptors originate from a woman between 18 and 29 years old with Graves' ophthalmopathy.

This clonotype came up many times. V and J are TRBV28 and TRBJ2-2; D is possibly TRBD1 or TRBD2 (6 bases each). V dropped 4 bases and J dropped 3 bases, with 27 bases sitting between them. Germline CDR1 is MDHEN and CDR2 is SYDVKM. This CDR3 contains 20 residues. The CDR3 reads CASSSESRGVLEGHTGELFF. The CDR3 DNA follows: TGTGCCAGCAGTTCCGAGTCCAGGGGCGTATTGGAGGGTCACACCGGGGAGCTGTTTTTT.

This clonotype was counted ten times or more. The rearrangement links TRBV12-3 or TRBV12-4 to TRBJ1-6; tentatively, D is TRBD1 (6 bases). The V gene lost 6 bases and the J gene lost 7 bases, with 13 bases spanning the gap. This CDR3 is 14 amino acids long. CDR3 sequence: CASRADRLNSPLHF. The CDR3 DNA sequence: TGTGCCAGCAGAGCCGACAGGTTGAATTCACCCCTCCACTTT.

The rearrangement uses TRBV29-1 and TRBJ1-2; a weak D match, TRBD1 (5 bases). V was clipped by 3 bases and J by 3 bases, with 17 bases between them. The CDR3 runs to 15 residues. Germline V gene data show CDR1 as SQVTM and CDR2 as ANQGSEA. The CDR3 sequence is CSVDRGALEYYGYTF. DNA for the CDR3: TGCAGCGTTGATCGTGGGGCCCTGGAATACTATGGCTACACCTTC.

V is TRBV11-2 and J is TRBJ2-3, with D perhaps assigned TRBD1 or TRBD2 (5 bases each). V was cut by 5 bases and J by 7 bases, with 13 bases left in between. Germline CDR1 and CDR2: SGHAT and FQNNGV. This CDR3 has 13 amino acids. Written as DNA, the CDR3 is TGTGCCAGCAGCGGGACCTCGGGACATACGCAGTATTTT. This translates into CASSGTSGHTQYF. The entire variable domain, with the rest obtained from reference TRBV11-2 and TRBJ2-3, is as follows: EAGVAQSPRYKIIEKRQSVAFWCNPISGHATLYWYQQILGQGPKLLIQFQNNGVVDDSQLPKDRFSAERLKGVDSTLKIQPAKLEDSAVYLCASSGTSGHTQYFGPGTRLTVL.

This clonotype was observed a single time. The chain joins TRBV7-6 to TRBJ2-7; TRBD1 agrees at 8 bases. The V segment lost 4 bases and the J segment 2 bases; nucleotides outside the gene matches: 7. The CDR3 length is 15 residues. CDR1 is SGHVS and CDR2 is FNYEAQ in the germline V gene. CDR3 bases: TGTGCCAGCAGCTCGGCGGGACAGGCAGCCTACGAGCAGTACTTC. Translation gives CASSSAGQAAYEQYF.

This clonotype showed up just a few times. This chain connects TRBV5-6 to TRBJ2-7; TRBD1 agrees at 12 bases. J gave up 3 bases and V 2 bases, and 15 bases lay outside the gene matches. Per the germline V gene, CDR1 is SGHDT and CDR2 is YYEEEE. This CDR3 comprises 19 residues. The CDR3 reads CASSFHSGTGGPPFYEQYF. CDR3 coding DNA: TGTGCCAGCAGCTTTCACTCCGGGACAGGGGGCCCGCCCTTCTACGAGCAGTACTTC.